The rows below give T cell receptor beta chains drawn from one sample of a study of blood T cell repertoires in COVID-19. The repertoire was sequenced with immunoSEQ multiplex PCR; TCRdb's copy has only in-frame clones and lacks some. Of under 200,000 clones in the sample, more than 80% were seen once. Sequencing was carried out using peripheral blood. The receptors here all came from a man aged 45 to 65 with acute or convalescent COVID-19. The conserved cysteine and the conserved F or W are not part of the CDR3 here. Fields, in order: CDR3 protein, J gene, V gene.

ASSSRQDSTDTQY	TRBJ2-3	TRBV13
ASSFVDRGNTEAF	TRBJ1-1	TRBV19
ASSIGTGDTEAF	TRBJ1-1	TRBV27
ASSQETGSAHNYGYT	TRBJ1-2	TRBV3-1/TRBV3-2
ASSRFDGVGQY	TRBJ2-7	TRBV14
ASSPTYIATYEQY	TRBJ2-7	TRBV3-1/TRBV3-2
ASSFQGAGEKLF	TRBJ1-4	TRBV5-1
ASSELLTSTGELF	TRBJ2-2	TRBV2
ASSQPGTSVYEQY	TRBJ2-7	TRBV4-1
ASSVEPGAAEAF	TRBJ1-1	TRBV9
ASSVEGRTANYNEQF	TRBJ2-1	TRBV9
ATRSREDTEAF	TRBJ1-1	TRBV7-9
ASSLTGANNQPQH	TRBJ1-5	TRBV7-2
ASTPSGGNQPQH	TRBJ1-5	TRBV6-5
ASSQGDRGYTGELF	TRBJ2-2	TRBV4-1
ASSSTAGGTGELF	TRBJ2-2	TRBV5-1
ASSRQDRGIWETQY	TRBJ2-5	TRBV14
ASRSGTAEFGGYT	TRBJ1-2	TRBV19
ASSLTGVTEAF	TRBJ1-1	TRBV5-1
ASSGDRSGAGELF	TRBJ2-2	TRBV13
ASSDGTSKDNEQF	TRBJ2-1	TRBV6-1
ASSQTGGGGETQY	TRBJ2-5	TRBV3-1/TRBV3-2
ASIGAGSGNTIY	TRBJ1-3	TRBV10-2
ASSYWDSETQY	TRBJ2-5	TRBV6-6
ATSDRGLTVNEQF	TRBJ2-1	TRBV24-1
SALIYGEQF	TRBJ2-1	TRBV20-1
ASSLRPGTSGGGYT	TRBJ1-2	TRBV7-2
ASSQAGVNNEQF	TRBJ2-1	TRBV19
ASSPLGGVTDTQY	TRBJ2-3	TRBV4-2
ASSSGTGPKETQY	TRBJ2-5	TRBV2
ASSQDREGEQF	TRBJ2-1	TRBV4-2
ASKGQEYNEQF	TRBJ2-1	TRBV19
ASSTTTGNYGYT	TRBJ1-2	TRBV11-1
ASSQGGTSETQY	TRBJ2-5	TRBV3-1/TRBV3-2
ASSETHNTEAF	TRBJ1-1	TRBV2
ATSLDRATNEKLF	TRBJ1-4	TRBV15
ASGEREQY	TRBJ2-7	TRBV2
ASHSFLGSGNTIY	TRBJ1-3	TRBV28
ASSFAGVYNEQF	TRBJ2-1	TRBV11-2
ASSPRQGGGEKLF	TRBJ1-4	TRBV9
ASSNQGHGEKLF	TRBJ1-4	TRBV28
ASSQAGETSPLH	TRBJ1-6	TRBV4-1
ASSLRFGGADRVWTGELF	TRBJ2-2	TRBV28
ASSVGGGEQY	TRBJ2-7	TRBV9
ATSVPRGGWGETQY	TRBJ2-5	TRBV24-1
ASSEDGYSGSSYEQY	TRBJ2-7	TRBV6-1
ASSLGTASQPQH	TRBJ1-5	TRBV3-1/TRBV3-2
ASSSTGTGVNEQF	TRBJ2-1	TRBV28
ASSQSGGGAAQPQH	TRBJ1-5	TRBV3-1/TRBV3-2
ASSKRSPGTNYGYT	TRBJ1-2	TRBV7-2
ASSNRDRGITGELF	TRBJ2-2	TRBV9
ASADSTGKSLNTEAF	TRBJ1-1	TRBV21-1
AWSIAGANNYGYT	TRBJ1-2	TRBV30
ASSPQGRLAPTDTQY	TRBJ2-3	TRBV16
ASSQDPWRGNYNEQF	TRBJ2-1	TRBV3-1/TRBV3-2
AIRGDRGNTEAF	TRBJ1-1	TRBV10-3
ASSRSLGRDSYTEAF	TRBJ1-1	TRBV4-2
ASSKDRVSGNTIY	TRBJ1-3	TRBV5-1